The entry that follows covers one T cell receptor beta chain sequence. Its antigen is unidentified. The data were obtained in a study of shared clonotypes between healthy human individuals. Study outcomes and limitations: Shared across a few donors were around 5% of the naive CD4 clonotypes.

Clones were read by immunoSEQ multiplex PCR, and TCRdb kept only the in-frame ones, dropping some. The sample includes 500,000 or so clones, roughly 95% of them seen just once. Germline V lookup: CDR1 SGHAT, CDR2 FQNNGV. This CDR3 is 14 amino acids long. V was cut by 1 base and J by 2 bases, with 9 bases left in between. The receptor was derived from a woman in her twenties or thirties in good health. The specimen sequenced was naive CD4+ T cells sorted from blood. Specified subset: CD45RA+ positively selected. The chain employs TRBV11-2 and TRBJ2-7, with a weak D call TRBD2 (5 bases). As DNA, the CDR3 is TGTGCCAGCAGCTTAGCGGGGTGGCCCTACGAGCAGTACTTC. This sequence encodes CASSLAGWPYEQYF. The full variable domain, with the rest looked up from reference TRBV11-2 and TRBJ2-7, is EAGVAQSPRYKIIEKRQSVAFWCNPISGHATLYWYQQILGQGPKLLIQFQNNGVVDDSQLPKDRFSAERLKGVDSTLKIQPAKLEDSAVYLCASSLAGWPYEQYFGPGTRLTVT.